Described below is a single T cell receptor (beta chain) sequence and its context. Its antigen is as yet unknown. Samples came from patients recovered from mild-to-severe COVID-19. The memory T cells were sequenced right after ex vivo isolation, without culture. This record belongs to a study of CD4 T cell repertoires in COVID-19. Study conclusions and caveats: Suggested intraclonal diversification: top SARS-CoV-2-reactive clonotypes appeared in two or three memory subsets. Some SARS-CoV-2 clonotypes, between about 6 and 25%, recurred in SARS-CoV and/or HKU1 cultures.

Clones were read by immunoSEQ multiplex PCR, and TCRdb kept only the in-frame ones, dropping some. The data contain fewer than 100,000 clones, about four fifths of them singletons. In germline, CDR1 is MDHEN, CDR2 SYDVKM. CDR3 length: 15 residues. V was shortened by 4 bases and J by 3 bases, with 13 bases between the two germline ends. The origin of this receptor is a human donor who had COVID-19. The sequencing used CD4+ T cells from peripheral blood, collected after recovery from COVID-19. The gene calls are TRBV28 and TRBJ2-1; possible D gene TRBD1, 6 bases. CDR3 in DNA: TGTGCCAGCAGTTCTCCAGGGGATGGCTACAATGAGCAGTTCTTC. It translates to CASSSPGDGYNEQFF.